Listed here are 8 T cell receptor beta chains from one sample, sequenced in a study of blood T cells in healthy people across ages. Through a sample-barcoded 5' primer and a J-beta primer mix, a second PCR was run for about 6 to 11 cycles. TCRdb re-derived calls from the 5' RACE reads in MiXCR, one entry per CDR3 protein. The data show about 1 million distinct CDR3 sequences, 40% to 50% seen once. Input material: blood. These receptors came from a woman aged 55-75 years in good health.

This clonotype was seen more than once but under ten times. The chain is built from TRBV28 and TRBJ2-3, with TRBD2 as a possible D gene (6 bases). CDR3 length: 15 residues. Trimming cost V 5 bases and J 7 bases, with 19 bases left between them. Germline values: CDR1 MDHEN, CDR2 SYDVKM. The CDR3 region has the DNA TGTGCCAGCAGTCTCCCTGGGATAGCGGAAAATACGCAGTATTTT. This codes for CASSLPGIAENTQYF.

The chain combines TRBV2 with TRBJ2-1; D uncertain. The V end lost 1 base, the J end lost 8 bases, and 9 bases lay between the germline ends. Germline V gives CDR1 SNHLY, CDR2 FYNNEI. The CDR3 length is 13 residues. The CDR3 is CASSEDLFDEQFF. CDR3 sequence (DNA): TGTGCCAGCAGTGAAGATCTATTCGATGAGCAGTTCTTC.

This clonotype was seen a few times. The chain uses TRBV18 and TRBJ2-1, with D perhaps matching TRBD2 (5 bases). With 5 bases removed from V and 13 bases from J, the gap between germline ends came to 15 bases. CDR3 length equals 12 residues. The germline V gene has CDR1 KGHSH and CDR2 LQKENI. The CDR3 sequence: CASSIILGEQFF. The CDR3 DNA reads TGTGCCAGCTCAATAATTCTGGGAGAACAGTTCTTC.

This chain uses TRBV27 with TRBJ2-3, with 7 bases lining up with TRBD2. Losses at the gene ends were 3 bases for V and 2 bases for J; bases not matched to a gene: 5. CDR1 and CDR2 from the germline V gene are MNHEY and SMNVEV (reference sequence). CDR3 length: 15 residues. For the CDR3, the DNA is TGTGCCAGCAGTTTCCAGCGGGAATCCACAGATACGCAGTATTTT. Protein product: CASSFQRESTDTQYF.

This sequence joins TRBV11-1 and TRBJ2-7, with TRBD2 identical over 10 bases. Matching the DNA end better, TRBJ2-5 makes the J call doubtful. The CDR3 is 15 amino acids. CDR1 is SGHAT, CDR2 FQDESV, per germline (reference sequence). This chain's CDR3 is CASSLMIAGGETQYF. CDR3 nucleotides: TGTGCCAGCAGCTTAATGATAGCGGGGGGAGAGACCCAGTACTTC.

This clonotype was observed a single time. One end of the junction does not line up with germline, which may come from a read error. The V gene is TRBV29-1, the J gene TRBJ1-2; D is uncertain. The CDR3 runs 11 residues. CDR1 and CDR2 (germline): SQVTM, ANQGSEA. For the CDR3, the DNA is TGCAGCGTTGACGGACGCGGCGGCTACGCCTTC. This sequence encodes CSVDGRGGYAF.

There are a few counts of this clonotype. The chain combines TRBV29-1 with TRBJ1-4, with TRBD1 matching over 7 bases. The CDR3 totals 13 residues. V lost 7 bases, J lost 7 bases, and 9 bases stayed unmatched. The germline V gene encodes CDR1 SQVTM and CDR2 ANQGSEA. CDR3 sequence (DNA): TGCAGCGCCGAAGGAGGGGGCGGTGAAAAACTGTTTTTT. It is translated as CSAEGGGGEKLFF.

This clonotype was counted a few times. The chain has TRBV6-5 and TRBJ1-1; TRBD1 aligns across 7 bases. The ends lost 6 bases at V and 0 bases at J; junction bases unmatched: 10. The CDR3 contains 16 residues. CDR1 and CDR2 (germline): MNHEY, SVGAGI. The CDR3: CASRNLRGSVNTEAFF. In DNA form, the CDR3 reads TGTGCCAGCAGGAACCTCAGGGGGTCGGTGAACACTGAAGCTTTCTTT.